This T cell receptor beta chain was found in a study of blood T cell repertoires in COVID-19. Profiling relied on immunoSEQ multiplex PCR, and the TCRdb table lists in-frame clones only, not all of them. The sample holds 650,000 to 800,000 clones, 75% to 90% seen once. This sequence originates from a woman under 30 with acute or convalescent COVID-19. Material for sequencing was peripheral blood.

The CDR3 region has the DNA TGCGCCAGCAGGCCCCCGGGGGGGGCCCCGGCGAGGGTGGACTATGGCTACACCTTC. Protein product: CASRPPGGAPARVDYGYTF. The chain has TRBV4-1 and TRBJ1-2, with D perhaps TRBD1 (6 bases). V shed 6 bases and J shed 3 bases, with 29 bases lying between them. There are 19 residues in the CDR3. Germline V gives CDR1 MGHRA, CDR2 YSYEKL.